This T cell receptor (beta chain) was captured in a study of T cells in Graves' hyperthyroidism and ophthalmopathy. This clonotype was picked up a small number of times. The antigen is unknown. This CDR3 is built from 18 residues. Per the germline V gene, CDR1 is MDHEN and CDR2 is SYDVKM. J lost 2 bases, V lost 2 bases, and 13 bases had no gene match. Points from the study as a whole: Prediction of ophthalmopathy progression came a median 6.5 months pre-onset.

Thyroid ultrasound and orbital computed tomography, with clinical symptoms and serum thyroxine and TRAb, informed diagnoses. Regions amplified from RNA transcripts were the TCR beta CDR3 regions. First-round RT-PCR with HTBI primers amplified the TCR CDR3 region. In TCRdb, the multiplex PCR reads were re-called with MiXCR into one record per CDR3 protein. The data show about 380,000 distinct CDR3 sequences, about 15% seen once. This rearrangement joins TRBV28 to TRBJ2-3; TRBD2 aligns across 7 bases. Specimen: blood. The clonotype originates from a woman aged 25-40 years with Graves' ophthalmopathy. The CDR3 nucleotides read TGTGCCAGCAGTTTACAGCCCCCGGGAGCGGGGTACACAGATACGCAGTATTTT. Amino acids: CASSLQPPGAGYTDTQYF. The full variable domain, rest sourced from reference TRBV28 and TRBJ2-3, is DVKVTQSSRYLVKRTGEKVFLECVQDMDHENMFWYRQDPGLGLRLIYFSYDVKMKEKGDIPEGYSVSREKKERFSLILESASTNQTSMYLCASSLQPPGAGYTDTQYFGPGTRLTVL.